Listed here are 3 T cell receptor beta chains from one sample, sequenced in a study of T-cell reconstitution after alpha-beta-depleted transplantation in children (dated by TCRdb to the mid-2010s). The receptor library was made with PCR. Instrument used: Illumina HiSeq 2500. TCR library preparation used molecular barcoding, with unique molecular identifiers applied to normalize quantification of the TCRbeta repertoire. TCRdb ran its own pipeline on the public reads, namely fastp trimming at Q25 and MiXCR clone calling, and kept in-frame beta chains. When rows share a CDR3 protein, they turn into one entry using the most common DNA and genes. The sample table holds fewer than 400,000 distinct CDR3 sequences, of which roughly 25% were seen once. Approximately 9.9% of the sample goes to the ten largest clones. The treatment or condition tag for this specimen amounts to: allogeneic hematopoietic cell transplantation with graft depleted of TCRalphabeta T cells and CD19 B cells.

The specimen comprised PBMCs, mostly from graft donor cells, sampled 180 days after TCRalphabeta/CD19-depleted stem cell transplant. The receptor source for this set is a male patient under 18 who had a stem cell transplant for acute lymphoblastic leukemia, so the T cells may come from the graft donor.

The chain recombines TRBV5-1 with TRBJ1-1; D is ambiguous. The CDR3 length is 8 residues. Germline CDR1 reads SGHRS; CDR2 reads YFSETQ. CDR3 sequence: CTRTEAFF. The CDR3, as DNA: TGCACTAGAACTGAAGCTTTCTTT. Looking up the rest from reference TRBV5-1 and TRBJ1-1 gives the full variable domain: KAGVTQTPRYLIKTRGQQVTLSCSPISGHRSVSWYQQTPGQGLQFLFEYFSETQRNKGNFPGRFSGRQFSNSRSEMNVSTLELGDSALYLCTRTEAFFGQGTRLTVV.

This clonotype occurred a few times. The chain is built from TRBV6-5 and TRBJ2-3; 12 bases match TRBD2. CDR1 is MNHEY and CDR2 is SVGAGI in the germline V gene. J was trimmed by 10 bases and V by 4 bases; bases with no gene match: 12. This CDR3 region has 16 residues. The CDR3 sequence is CASSSGLAGDKLAQYF. CDR3 DNA: TGTGCCAGCAGTTCGGGACTAGCGGGCGATAAGCTCGCGCAGTATTTT.

The chain has TRBV19 and TRBJ2-1; 10 nucleotides agree with TRBD2. The CDR3 has 14 residues. Germline loops: CDR1 LNHDA, CDR2 SQIVND (reference sequence). J was trimmed by 4 bases and V by 5 bases; bases with no gene match: 2. The CDR3 loop reads CASSATSGYNEQFF. CDR3 DNA sequence: TGTGCCAGTAGTGCGACTAGCGGGTACAATGAGCAGTTCTTC.